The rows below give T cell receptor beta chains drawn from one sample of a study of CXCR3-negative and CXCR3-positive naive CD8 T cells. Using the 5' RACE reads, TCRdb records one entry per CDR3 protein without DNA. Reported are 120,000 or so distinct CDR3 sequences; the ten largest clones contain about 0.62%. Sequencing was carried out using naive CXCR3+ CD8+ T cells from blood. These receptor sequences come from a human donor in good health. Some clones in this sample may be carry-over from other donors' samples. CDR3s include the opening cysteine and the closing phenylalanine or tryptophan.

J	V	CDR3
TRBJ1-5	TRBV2	CASSEFRDSNQPQHF
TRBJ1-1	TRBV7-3	CASSLRFRESYTEAFF
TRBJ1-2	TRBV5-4	CASSGDSVGYGYTF
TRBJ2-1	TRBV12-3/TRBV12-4	CASSFPGTSGNNEQFF
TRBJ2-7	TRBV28	CASSLTGLGPYEQYF
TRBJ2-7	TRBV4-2	CASSQSGETYEQYF
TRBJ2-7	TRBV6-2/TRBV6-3	CASSSWDSLDDEQYF
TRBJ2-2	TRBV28	CASSDQTTGELFF
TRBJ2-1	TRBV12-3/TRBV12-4	CASSTTWGYNEQFF
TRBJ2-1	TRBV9	CASSVEDNYNEQFF
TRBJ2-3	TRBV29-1	CSVVPSTSGRTDTQYF
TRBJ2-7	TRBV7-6	CASSFGDESYEQYF
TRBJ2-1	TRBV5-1	CASSAPLAGVSYNEQFF
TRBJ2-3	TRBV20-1	CAGGDYGTDTQYF
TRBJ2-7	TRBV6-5	CASSYSPEYEQYF
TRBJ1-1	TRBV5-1	CASTLPGSTEAFF
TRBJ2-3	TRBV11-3	CASSPAPGGRQYF
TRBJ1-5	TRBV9	CASSVDGGANQPQHF
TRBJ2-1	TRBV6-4	CASSDSQGGYNEQFF
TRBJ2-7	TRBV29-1	CSVPGPYEQYF
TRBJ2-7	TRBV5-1	CASSLEGGDEQYF
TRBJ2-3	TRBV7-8	CASSPTTGASTDTQYF
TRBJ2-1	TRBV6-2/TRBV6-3	CASSYSASGRESSYNEQFF
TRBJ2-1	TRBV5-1	CASKWGNEQFF
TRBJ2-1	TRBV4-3	CASSQGLASDEQFF
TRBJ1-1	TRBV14	CASSQLRENTEAFF
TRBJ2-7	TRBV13	CASSLGKRYEQYF
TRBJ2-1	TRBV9	CASSDRGAEQFF
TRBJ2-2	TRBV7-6	CASSLAGSFSSENTGELFF
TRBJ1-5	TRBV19	CASKQGDYSNQPQHF
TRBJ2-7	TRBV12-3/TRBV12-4	CASSFRYSTYEQYF
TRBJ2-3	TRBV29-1	CSVEDPSGTADTQYF
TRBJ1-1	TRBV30	CAWKGSMNTEAFF
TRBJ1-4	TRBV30	CASSVATNEKLFF
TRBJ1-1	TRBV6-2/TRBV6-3	CASSAQTGVYTEAFF
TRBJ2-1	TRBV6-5	CASSDPGLAPFEQFF
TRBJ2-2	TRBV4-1	CASSAGITGELFF
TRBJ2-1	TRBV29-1	CSGTRGEIYNEQFF
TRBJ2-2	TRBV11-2	CASSPLVVNTGELFF
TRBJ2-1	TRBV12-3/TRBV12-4	CAGSLRPNNEQFF
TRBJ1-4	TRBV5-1	CASSLSEGGNEKLFF
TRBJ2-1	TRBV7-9	CASSFRIATISYNEQFF
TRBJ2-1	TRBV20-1	CSARDLSGGSEQFF
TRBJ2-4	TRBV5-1	CASSLVGYDIQYF
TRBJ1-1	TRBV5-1	CASSRIRENTEAFF
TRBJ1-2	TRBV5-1	CASSEDLNYGYTF
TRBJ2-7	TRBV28	CASSWDIIDSEQYF
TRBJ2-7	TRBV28	CASSFLTSGGYEQYF
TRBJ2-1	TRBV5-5	CASSLDVVSYNEQFF
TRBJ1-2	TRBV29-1	CSVDSLKGGYTF
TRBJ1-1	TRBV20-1	CSARIPGWDTEAFF
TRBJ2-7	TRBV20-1	CSARSPAGGLYEQYF
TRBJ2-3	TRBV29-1	CSVDWSGAESTDTQYF